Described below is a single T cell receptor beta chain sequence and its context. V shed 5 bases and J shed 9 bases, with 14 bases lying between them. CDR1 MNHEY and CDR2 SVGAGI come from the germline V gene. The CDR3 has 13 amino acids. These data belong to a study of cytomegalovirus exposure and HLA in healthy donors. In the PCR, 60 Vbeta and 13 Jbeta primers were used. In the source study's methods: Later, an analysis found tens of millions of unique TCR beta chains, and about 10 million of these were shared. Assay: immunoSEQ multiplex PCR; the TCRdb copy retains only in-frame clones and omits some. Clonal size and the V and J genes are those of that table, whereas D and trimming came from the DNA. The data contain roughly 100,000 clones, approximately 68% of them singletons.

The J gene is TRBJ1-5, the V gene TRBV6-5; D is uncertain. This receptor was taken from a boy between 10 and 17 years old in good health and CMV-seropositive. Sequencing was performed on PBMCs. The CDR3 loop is CASSPGDSRPQHF. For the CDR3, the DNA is TGTGCCAGCAGTCCCGGAGATTCGCGGCCCCAGCATTTT.